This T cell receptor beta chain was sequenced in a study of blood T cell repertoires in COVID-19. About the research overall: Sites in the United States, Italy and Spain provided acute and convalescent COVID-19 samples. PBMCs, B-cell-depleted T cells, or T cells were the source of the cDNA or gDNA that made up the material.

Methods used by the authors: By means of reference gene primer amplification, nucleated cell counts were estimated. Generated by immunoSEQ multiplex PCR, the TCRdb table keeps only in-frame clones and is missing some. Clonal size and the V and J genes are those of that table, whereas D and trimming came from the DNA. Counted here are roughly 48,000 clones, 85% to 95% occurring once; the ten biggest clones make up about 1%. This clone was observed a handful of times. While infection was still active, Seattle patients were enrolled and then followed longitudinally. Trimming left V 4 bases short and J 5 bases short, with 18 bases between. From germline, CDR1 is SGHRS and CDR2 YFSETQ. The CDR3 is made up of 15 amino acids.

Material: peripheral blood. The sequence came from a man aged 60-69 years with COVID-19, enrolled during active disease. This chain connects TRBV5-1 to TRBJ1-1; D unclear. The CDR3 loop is CASSGTDGRVTEAFF. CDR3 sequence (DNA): TGCGCCAGCAGCGGCACGGACGGGAGAGTGACTGAAGCTTTCTTT.